These 5 T cell receptor beta chains were all obtained from the same sample, sequenced in a study of blood T cell repertoires in COVID-19. Assay used: immunoSEQ multiplex PCR; TCRdb lists only in-frame clones, some missing. The sample carries fewer than 70,000 clones, 75% to 85% recorded once. Sequencing used peripheral blood. The receptors shown here come from a middle-aged man with acute or convalescent COVID-19.

The chain employs TRBV5-1 and TRBJ1-6; 7 bases match TRBD1. Trimming cost V 3 bases and J 8 bases; bases outside gene matches: 2. The V gene's germline CDR1 is SGHRS and CDR2 YFSETQ. The CDR3 contains 13 residues. The CDR3 DNA reads TGCGCCAGCAGCTATACAGGGGATTCACCCCTCCACTTT. It is translated as CASSYTGDSPLHF. The variable domain in full, completed from reference TRBV5-1 and TRBJ1-6, reads KAGVTQTPRYLIKTRGQQVTLSCSPISGHRSVSWYQQTPGQGLQFLFEYFSETQRNKGNFPGRFSGRQFSNSRSEMNVSTLELGDSALYLCASSYTGDSPLHFGNGTRLTVT.

This clone was detected once. This chain joins TRBV5-1 and TRBJ2-7; possible D gene TRBD2, 6 bases. CDR1 and CDR2 (germline): SGHRS, YFSETQ. Trimming cost V 4 bases and J 4 bases, with 15 bases left between them. The CDR3 length is 14 residues. The CDR3 spells CASSVGGEGYEQYV. The CDR3 coding sequence is TGCGCCAGCAGCGTGGGAGGCGAGGGATACGAGCAGTACGTC.

The chain is built from TRBV2 and TRBJ1-2; D is undetermined. V dropped 7 bases and J dropped 4 bases, with 19 bases sitting between them. The CDR3 covers 15 residues. Germline values: CDR1 SNHLY, CDR2 FYNNEI. CDR3 DNA: TGTGCCAGCACCCTCGTTTTGGGCCAGGCCTATGGCTACACCTTC. Protein product: CASTLVLGQAYGYTF.

The J gene is TRBJ1-1, the V gene TRBV5-1; 8 bases line up with TRBD1. The CDR3 spans 13 residues. Per the germline V gene, CDR1 is SGHRS and CDR2 is YFSETQ. V lost 3 bases to trimming and J lost 5 bases; unmatched junction nucleotides: 3. Here the CDR3 DNA reads TGCGCCAGCAGCTGGACAGGGAGAACTGAAGCTTTCTTT. It encodes CASSWTGRTEAFF.

The chain is built from TRBV5-4 and TRBJ2-2; 9 bases map to TRBD1. This CDR3 comprises 14 residues. CDR1 SGHNT and CDR2 YYREEE come from the germline V gene (reference sequence). Trimming took 5 bases from V and 6 from J; bases not matched to a gene: 5. The CDR3 DNA follows: TGTGCCAGCAGGGCCGGGACAGGGTCCGGGGAGCTGTTTTTT. Its translation: CASRAGTGSGELFF.